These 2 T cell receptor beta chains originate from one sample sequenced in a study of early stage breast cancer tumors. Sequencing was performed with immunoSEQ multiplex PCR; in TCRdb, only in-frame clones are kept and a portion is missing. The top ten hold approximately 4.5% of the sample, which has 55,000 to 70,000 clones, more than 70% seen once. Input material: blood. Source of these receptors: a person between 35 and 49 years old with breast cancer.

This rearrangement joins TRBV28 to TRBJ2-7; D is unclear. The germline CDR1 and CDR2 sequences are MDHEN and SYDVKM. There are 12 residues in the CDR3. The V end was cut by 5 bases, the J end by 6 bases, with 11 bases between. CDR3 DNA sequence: TGTGCCAGCAGTCCCCGGGTAGGCGAGCAGTACTTC. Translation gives CASSPRVGEQYF.

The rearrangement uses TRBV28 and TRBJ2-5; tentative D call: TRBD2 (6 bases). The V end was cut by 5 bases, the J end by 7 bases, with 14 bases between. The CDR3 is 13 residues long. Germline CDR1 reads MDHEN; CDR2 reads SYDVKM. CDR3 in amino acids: CASSVGRRGTQYF. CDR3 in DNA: TGTGCCAGCAGTGTGGGCAGGAGGGGGACCCAGTACTTC.